This entry describes one T cell receptor (beta chain). Taking its sample share into account, this clonotype is medium-sized (0.01 to 0.1%). Its recognized antigen is unknown. Base qualities were left out, and no much larger clone turns up one base away. These data belong to a study of regulatory and conventional T cells in breast cancer (dated by TCRdb to between 2014 and 2016). The CDR3 contains 12 residues, cysteine and phenylalanine counted. Only CDR3 DNA remains: 36 bases, in frame from the first base. Reading the germline V gene gives CDR1 SGHTS and CDR2 YDEGEE. V is reduced by 6 bases and J by 9 bases, leaving a spacing of 13 bases between them. To prepare the library, PCR was applied. The sequencer listed for this sample is Illumina MiSeq. TCRdb redid the processing of the public reads, applying fastp at Q25 and MiXCR, and retained in-frame beta chains. Each record represents a unique CDR3 protein, reported with the most common genes and DNA among its rows. Within this sample are 9,500 or so distinct CDR3 sequences, with nearly 35% of them counted one time only. Of the sample, around 5.9% is held by the ten largest clones.

Recombination linked TRBV5-8 to TRBJ2-1, with TRBD1 as a weak D call on 6 bases. The sequencing input was conventional T cells from blood. The sequence was collected from a male donor in good health. Here the CDR3 is given as CASTRGKGEQFF. The sequenced DNA: TGTGCCAGCACAAGGGGGAAGGGTGAGCAGTTCTTC.